These T cell receptor beta chains were read from a single sample in a study of patients with pleural tuberculosis. TCRdb reanalysed the reads using MiXCR and keeps one entry per CDR3 protein. The sample holds approximately 53,000 distinct CDR3 sequences, approximately 7.9% seen once. Receptors were obtained from a human donor with pleural tuberculosis. CDR3s leave out the opening cysteine and the closing phenylalanine or tryptophan. Clone size is given for some rows only: seen once, a few or many times, or a class if the clone is expanded.

clone_size j_call v_call cdr3_aa
many TRBJ1-4 TRBV20-1 SARSRGAGINEKLF
many TRBJ2-5 TRBV20-1 SAPEGGRETQY
many TRBJ2-3 TRBV12-3/TRBV12-4 ASRSTSGRSTDTQY
many TRBJ2-7 TRBV25-1 ASSEGDRGPYEQY
. TRBJ1-5 TRBV20-1 SARRGTHSNQPQH
. TRBJ1-2 TRBV29-1 SVGFSHGYT
few TRBJ2-5 TRBV11-1 ASSIWGRGETQY
many TRBJ2-3 TRBV2 ATTGQGDTQY
few TRBJ1-5 TRBV10-3 AITGRLNQPQH
. TRBJ1-5 TRBV19 ASRSRQGSNQPQH
. TRBJ2-1 TRBV19 ASSIGDSLREQF
many TRBJ1-2 TRBV11-2 ASSLGWMGPYGYT
many TRBJ2-2 TRBV27 ASSPTRPGELF
many TRBJ1-2 TRBV29-1 SVETTLYGYT
many TRBJ2-7 TRBV28 ASRTTALLVHEQY
few TRBJ2-1 TRBV30 AWRATRTSSYNEQF
many TRBJ2-3 TRBV11-2 ASSKLAGATDTQY
many TRBJ2-1 TRBV20-1 SADPREHGDEQF